This TCR beta chain was recorded in a study of blood T cell repertoires in COVID-19. Study in general: Whether acute or convalescent, the COVID-19 samples came from the United States, Italy and Spain.

As handled by the study authors: Quantification of nucleated cells was approximated via reference gene primer amplification. Clones were read by immunoSEQ multiplex PCR, and TCRdb kept only the in-frame ones, dropping some. Clone size and V and J calls were adopted from that table, with D and trimming inferred from the DNA. The table lists 150,000 to 200,000 clones, over 75% of them singletons. Which cohort a participant joined came from the clinical history participants gave. Before being deemed recovered, Cohort 3 donors had two negative PCRs, clearance, or symptom resolution. This CDR3 is 15 amino acids long. Per the germline V gene, CDR1 is LGHNT and CDR2 is FRNRAP. V was trimmed by 3 bases and J by 4 bases, leaving 16 bases between them.

This sequence was found in a woman in her 50s who had recovered from COVID-19. The V and J genes are TRBV12-5 and TRBJ2-7; D gene ambiguous. Sequenced material: PBMCs or T cells enriched from blood (not recorded which). CDR3 DNA: TGTGCTAGTGGTTTTGAACTCTCCCCTCTTTACGAGCAGTACTTC. It translates to CASGFELSPLYEQYF.